Described below is a single T cell receptor beta chain sequence and its context. Germline values: CDR1 PRHDT, CDR2 FYEKMQ (reference sequence). The CDR3 covers 13 residues. V dropped 10 bases and J dropped 5; count of bases not matched to a gene: 8. Sequenced by immunoSEQ multiplex PCR; TCRdb stores in-frame clones only, minus some. Here the sample spans 130,000 to 150,000 clones, around 80% being singletons. The record originates from a study of blood T cell repertoires in COVID-19. The TCR was taken from a man between 65 and 80 years old who had recovered from COVID-19. The chain couples TRBV13 to TRBJ2-1; 7 bases map to TRBD2. The sample was peripheral blood. CDR3: CATLEAGNNEQFF. As DNA, the CDR3 is TGTGCCACCTTAGAAGCGGGAAACAATGAGCAGTTCTTC.